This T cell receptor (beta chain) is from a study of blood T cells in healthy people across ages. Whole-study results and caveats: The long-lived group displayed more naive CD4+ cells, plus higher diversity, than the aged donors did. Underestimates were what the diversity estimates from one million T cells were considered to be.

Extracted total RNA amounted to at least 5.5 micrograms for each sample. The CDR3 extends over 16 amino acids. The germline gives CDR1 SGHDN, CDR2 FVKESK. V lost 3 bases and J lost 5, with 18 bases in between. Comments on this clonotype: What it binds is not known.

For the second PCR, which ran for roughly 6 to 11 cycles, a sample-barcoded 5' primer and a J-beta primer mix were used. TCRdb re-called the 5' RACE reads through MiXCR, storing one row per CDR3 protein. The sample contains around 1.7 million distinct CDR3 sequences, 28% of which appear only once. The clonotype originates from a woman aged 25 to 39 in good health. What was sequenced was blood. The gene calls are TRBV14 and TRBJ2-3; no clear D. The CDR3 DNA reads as TGTGCCAGCAGCCACCAGGTGGGCGGTCGAATAGATACGCAGTATTTT. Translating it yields CASSHQVGGRIDTQYF.